This T cell receptor beta chain stems from a study of T cells in Graves' hyperthyroidism and ophthalmopathy. Patients aged 18 to 65 had newly diagnosed hyperthyroidism of under 2 months' duration. As concerns this clonotype: Antigen: not known.

The study's findings and limits: Among clonotypes expanded in thyroid above 0.001, most were also found in blood. With a median lead of approximately 6.4 months before onset, the model predicted ophthalmopathy.

Trimming at V came to 5 bases and at J to 5 bases, leaving 9 bases not matched to a gene. Germline V gene lookup returns CDR1 DFQATT and CDR2 SNEGSKA (reference sequence). The CDR3 length is 14 residues. RNA transcripts provided the source from which TCR beta CDR3 regions were amplified. RT-PCR in the first round (using the HTBI primer set) targeted the TCR CDR3. Each CDR3 protein gets one entry after TCRdb re-called the multiplex PCR reads with MiXCR. The sample holds hundreds of thousands of distinct CDR3 sequences, over 15% seen once. Sample: blood. This chain connects TRBV20-1 to TRBJ2-5; 9 bases agree with TRBD2. This clonotype originated in a woman aged 50 to 60 with Graves' hyperthyroidism that later progressed to Graves' ophthalmopathy. Here the CDR3 reads CSAPPGLARETQYF. DNA for the CDR3: TGCAGTGCTCCACCGGGACTAGCCCGCGAGACCCAGTACTTC.